This entry is about one T cell receptor (beta chain). The data were taken from a study of blood T cell repertoires in COVID-19. CDR1 is SGHTA, CDR2 FQGNSA, per germline. The ends lost 6 bases at V and 0 bases at J; junction bases unmatched: 9. The CDR3 contains 18 residues. Data came from immunoSEQ multiplex PCR; TCRdb stores just in-frame clones and leaves some out. The table records 100,000 or so clones, about 80% of them present only once. The clonotype was recovered from a woman in her 70s with acute or convalescent COVID-19. The sequencing input was peripheral blood. The rearrangement uses TRBV7-2 and TRBJ2-3, with 13 bases fitting TRBD2. In nucleotides, the CDR3 is TGTGCCAGCAGTTCCGGGACTAGCGGGGCCCGGAGCACAGATACGCAGTATTTT. Its protein is CASSSGTSGARSTDTQYF.